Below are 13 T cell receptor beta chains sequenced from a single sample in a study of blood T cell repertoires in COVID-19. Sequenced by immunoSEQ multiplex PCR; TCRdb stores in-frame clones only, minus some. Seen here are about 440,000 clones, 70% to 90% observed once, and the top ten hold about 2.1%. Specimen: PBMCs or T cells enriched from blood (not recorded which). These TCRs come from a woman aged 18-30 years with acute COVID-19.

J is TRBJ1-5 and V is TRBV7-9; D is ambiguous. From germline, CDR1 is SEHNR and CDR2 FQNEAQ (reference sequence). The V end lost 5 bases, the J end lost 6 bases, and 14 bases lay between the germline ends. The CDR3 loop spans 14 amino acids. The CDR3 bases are TGTGCCAGCAGCCTGGGAGGGCTCGTTCAGCCCCAGCATTTT. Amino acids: CASSLGGLVQPQHF.

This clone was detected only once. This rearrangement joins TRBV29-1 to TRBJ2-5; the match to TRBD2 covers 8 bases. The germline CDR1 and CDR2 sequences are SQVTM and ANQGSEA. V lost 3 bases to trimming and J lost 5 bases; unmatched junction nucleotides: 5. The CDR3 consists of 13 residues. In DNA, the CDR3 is TGCAGCGTTGAGGAGCGGGGGAAGGAGACCCAGTACTTC. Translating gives CSVEERGKETQYF.

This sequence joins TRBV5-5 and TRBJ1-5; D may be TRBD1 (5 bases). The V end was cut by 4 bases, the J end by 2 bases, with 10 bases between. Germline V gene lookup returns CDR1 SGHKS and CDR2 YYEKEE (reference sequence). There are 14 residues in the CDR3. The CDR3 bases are TGTGCCAGCAGCCCACAGGTCGGCAATCAGCCCCAGCATTTT. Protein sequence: CASSPQVGNQPQHF.

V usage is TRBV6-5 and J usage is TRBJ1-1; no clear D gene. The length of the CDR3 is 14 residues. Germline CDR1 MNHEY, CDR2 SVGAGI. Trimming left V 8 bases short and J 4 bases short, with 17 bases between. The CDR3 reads CASRKLGGGTEAFF. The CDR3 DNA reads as TGTGCCAGCCGCAAATTGGGAGGCGGCACTGAAGCTTTCTTT.

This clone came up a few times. The CDR3 loop is CASSLGTGPGTEAFF. The CDR3 bases are TGCGCCAGCAGCTTGGGGACAGGGCCTGGGACTGAAGCTTTCTTT. V and J are TRBV5-1 and TRBJ1-1; 8 bases match TRBD1. With 0 bases clipped from V and 5 bases from J, the junction kept 6 bases outside the gene matches. Germline CDR1 SGHRS, CDR2 YFSETQ. This CDR3 region has 15 residues.

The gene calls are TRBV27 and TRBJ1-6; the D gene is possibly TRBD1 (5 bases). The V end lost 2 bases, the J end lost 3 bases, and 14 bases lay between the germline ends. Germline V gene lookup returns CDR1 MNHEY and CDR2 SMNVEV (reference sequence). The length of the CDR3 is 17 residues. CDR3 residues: CASSLRQGLYYNSPLHF. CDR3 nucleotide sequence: TGTGCCAGCAGTTTACGTCAGGGCCTGTACTATAATTCACCCCTCCACTTT.

CDR3 sequence: CASSLLQLNSPLHF. The CDR3 DNA sequence: TGCGCCAGCAGCTTGCTACAGCTGAATTCACCCCTCCACTTT. The chain links TRBV5-1 to TRBJ1-6; D gene uncertain. The germline V gene has CDR1 SGHRS and CDR2 YFSETQ. The CDR3 is 14 residues long. Trimming stripped 1 base from V and 7 bases from J, with 9 bases between. The full variable domain, rest sourced from reference TRBV5-1 and TRBJ1-6, is KAGVTQTPRYLIKTRGQQVTLSCSPISGHRSVSWYQQTPGQGLQFLFEYFSETQRNKGNFPGRFSGRQFSNSRSEMNVSTLELGDSALYLCASSLLQLNSPLHFGNGTRLTVT.

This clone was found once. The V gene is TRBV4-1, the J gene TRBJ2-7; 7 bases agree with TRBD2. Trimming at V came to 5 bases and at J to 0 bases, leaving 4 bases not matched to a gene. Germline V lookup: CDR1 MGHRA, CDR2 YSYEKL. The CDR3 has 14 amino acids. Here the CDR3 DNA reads TGCGCCAGCAGCGTGGGGGGGATCTCCTACGAGCAGTACTTC. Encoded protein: CASSVGGISYEQYF.

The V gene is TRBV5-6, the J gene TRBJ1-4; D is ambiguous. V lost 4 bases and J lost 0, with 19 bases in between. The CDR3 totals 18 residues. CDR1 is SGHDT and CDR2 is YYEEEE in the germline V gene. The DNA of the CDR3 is TGTGCCAGCAGCCTGGCAGTACGTCCCTTGACAACTAATGAAAAACTGTTTTTT. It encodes CASSLAVRPLTTNEKLFF.

CDR3: CASRPPGGTDTEAFF. CDR3 DNA sequence: TGCGCCAGCAGGCCTCCAGGGGGAACGGACACTGAAGCTTTCTTT. V usage is TRBV5-1 and J usage is TRBJ1-1; TRBD1 aligns across 7 bases. The CDR3 length is 15 residues. Germline V gene sequence: CDR1 SGHRS, CDR2 YFSETQ. Germline trimming cut 5 bases from V and 3 bases from J; bases unmatched to any gene: 10.

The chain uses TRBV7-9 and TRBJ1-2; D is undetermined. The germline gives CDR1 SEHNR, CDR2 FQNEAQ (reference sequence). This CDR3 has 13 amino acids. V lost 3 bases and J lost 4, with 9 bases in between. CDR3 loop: CASSFERLYGYTF. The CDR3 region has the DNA TGTGCCAGCAGCTTCGAAAGACTCTATGGCTACACCTTC.

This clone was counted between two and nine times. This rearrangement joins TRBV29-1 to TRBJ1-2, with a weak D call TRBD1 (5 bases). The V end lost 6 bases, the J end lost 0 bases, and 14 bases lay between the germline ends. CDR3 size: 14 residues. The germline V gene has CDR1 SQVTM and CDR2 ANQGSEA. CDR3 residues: CSVIIGGTNYGYTF. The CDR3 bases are TGCAGCGTCATTATCGGGGGGACTAACTATGGCTACACCTTC.

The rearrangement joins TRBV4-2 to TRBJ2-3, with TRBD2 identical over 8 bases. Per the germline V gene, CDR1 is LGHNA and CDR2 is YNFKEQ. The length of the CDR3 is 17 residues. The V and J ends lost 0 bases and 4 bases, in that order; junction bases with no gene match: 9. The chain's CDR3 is CASSQDSLAGLSDTQYF. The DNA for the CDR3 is TGTGCCAGCAGCCAAGATAGTCTAGCGGGTCTTTCAGATACGCAGTATTTT.